This T cell receptor (beta chain) is from a study of blood T cell repertoires in COVID-19. Overall study context: Spain, Italy and the United States supplied samples that represented acute and convalescent COVID-19.

Profiled with immunoSEQ multiplex PCR; TCRdb holds only in-frame clones, not every one. The table lists hundreds of thousands of clones, 90% of them singletons. Germline V CDR1 and CDR2: SQVTM, ANQGSEA. The CDR3 contains 17 residues. Unmatched junction bases numbered 7, after V lost 0 bases and J lost 4 bases. Cohort 3 donors counted as recovered after two negative PCRs, clearance, or resolved symptoms. This clone was recorded once. This rearrangement joins TRBV29-1 to TRBJ2-1; 12 nucleotides line up with TRBD2. The clonotype comes from a man aged 55 to 69 who had recovered from COVID-19. What was sequenced was PBMCs or T cells enriched from blood (not recorded which). The DNA for the CDR3 is TGCAGCGTTGAAGATCTTCGGCTAGCGGGAGGGTACAATGAGCAGTTCTTC. This sequence encodes CSVEDLRLAGGYNEQFF.